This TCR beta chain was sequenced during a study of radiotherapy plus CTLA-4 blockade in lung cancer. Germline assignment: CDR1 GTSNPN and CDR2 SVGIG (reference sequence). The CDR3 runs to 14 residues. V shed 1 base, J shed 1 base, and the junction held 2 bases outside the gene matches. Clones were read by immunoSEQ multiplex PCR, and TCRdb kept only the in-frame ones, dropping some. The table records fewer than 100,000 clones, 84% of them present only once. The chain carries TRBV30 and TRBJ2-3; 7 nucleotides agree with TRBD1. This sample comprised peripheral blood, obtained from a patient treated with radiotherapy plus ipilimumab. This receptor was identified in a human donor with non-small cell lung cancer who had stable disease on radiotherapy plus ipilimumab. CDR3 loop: CAWSGTGGTDTQYF. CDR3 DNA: TGTGCCTGGAGTGGTACAGGGGGCACAGATACGCAGTATTTT.